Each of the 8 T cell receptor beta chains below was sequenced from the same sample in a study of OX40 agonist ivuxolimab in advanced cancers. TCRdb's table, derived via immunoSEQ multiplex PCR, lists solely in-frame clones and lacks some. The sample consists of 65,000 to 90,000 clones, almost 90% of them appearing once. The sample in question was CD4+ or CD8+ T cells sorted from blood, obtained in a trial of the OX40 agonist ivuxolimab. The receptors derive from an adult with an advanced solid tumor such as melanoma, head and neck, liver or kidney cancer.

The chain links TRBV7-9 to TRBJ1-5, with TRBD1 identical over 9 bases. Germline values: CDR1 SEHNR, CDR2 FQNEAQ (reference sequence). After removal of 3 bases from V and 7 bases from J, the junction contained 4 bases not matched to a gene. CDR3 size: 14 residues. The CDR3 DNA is TGTGCCAGCAGCTTCACAGGGGGCGAGCAGCCCCAGCATTTT. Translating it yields CASSFTGGEQPQHF.

The CDR3 DNA reads as TGTGCCAGCAGCTTACCCGGGACGGACGTATATGGCTACACCTTC. This encodes CASSLPGTDVYGYTF. The gene calls are TRBV5-4 and TRBJ1-2; possibly TRBD1 for D (5 bases). V lost 2 bases to trimming and J lost 5 bases, with 16 bases between them. The germline V gene has CDR1 SGHNT and CDR2 YYREEE (reference sequence). This CDR3 region has 15 residues.

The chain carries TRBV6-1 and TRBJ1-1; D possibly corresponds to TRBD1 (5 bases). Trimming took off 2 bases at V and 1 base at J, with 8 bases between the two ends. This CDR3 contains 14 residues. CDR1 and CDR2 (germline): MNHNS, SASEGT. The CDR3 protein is CASSERQRNTEAFF. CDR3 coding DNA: TGTGCCAGCAGTGAAAGACAGAGGAACACTGAAGCTTTCTTT.

CDR3: CASARDRGLTGELFF. Written as DNA, the CDR3 is TGCGCCAGCGCCCGGGACAGGGGGCTAACCGGGGAGCTGTTTTTT. The rearrangement uses TRBV5-1 and TRBJ2-2; TRBD1 aligns across 12 bases. V gave up 7 bases and J gave up 5 bases; unmatched junction bases: 6. Germline CDR1 and CDR2: SGHRS and YFSETQ. CDR3 length: 15 residues.

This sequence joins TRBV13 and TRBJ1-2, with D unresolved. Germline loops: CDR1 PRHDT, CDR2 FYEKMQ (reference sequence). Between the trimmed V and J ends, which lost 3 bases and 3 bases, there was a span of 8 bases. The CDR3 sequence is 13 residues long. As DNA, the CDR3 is TGTGCCAGCAGCTTTACCAAGCACTATGGCTACACCTTC. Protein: CASSFTKHYGYTF. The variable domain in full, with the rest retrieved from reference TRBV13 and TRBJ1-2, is AAGVIQSPRHLIKEKRETATLKCYPIPRHDTVYWYQQGPGQDPQFLISFYEKMQSDKGSIPDRFSAQQFSDYHSELNMSSLELGDSALYFCASSFTKHYGYTFGSGTRLTVV.

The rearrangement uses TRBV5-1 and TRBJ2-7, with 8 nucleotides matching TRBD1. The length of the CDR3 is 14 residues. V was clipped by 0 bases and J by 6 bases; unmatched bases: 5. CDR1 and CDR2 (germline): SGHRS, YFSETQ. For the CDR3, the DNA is TGCGCCAGCAGCTTGGTTCAGGGGGCGATCGAGCAGTACTTC. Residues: CASSLVQGAIEQYF. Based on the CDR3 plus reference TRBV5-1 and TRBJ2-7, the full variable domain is KAGVTQTPRYLIKTRGQQVTLSCSPISGHRSVSWYQQTPGQGLQFLFEYFSETQRNKGNFPGRFSGRQFSNSRSEMNVSTLELGDSALYLCASSLVQGAIEQYFGPGTRLTVT.

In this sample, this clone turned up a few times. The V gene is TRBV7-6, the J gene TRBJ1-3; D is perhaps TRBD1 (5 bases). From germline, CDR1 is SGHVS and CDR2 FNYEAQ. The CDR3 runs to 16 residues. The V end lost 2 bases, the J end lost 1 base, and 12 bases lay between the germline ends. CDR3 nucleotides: TGTGCCAGCAGCTTAAATAGAGGGGCATCTGGAAACACCATATATTTT. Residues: CASSLNRGASGNTIYF.

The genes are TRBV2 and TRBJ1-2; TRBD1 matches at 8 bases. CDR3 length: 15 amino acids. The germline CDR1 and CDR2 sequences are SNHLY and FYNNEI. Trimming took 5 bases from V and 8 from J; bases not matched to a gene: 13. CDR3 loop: CASSPNRQGRAGYTF. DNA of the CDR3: TGTGCCAGCAGTCCCAACCGACAGGGGAGGGCAGGCTACACCTTC.